The clone carrying this T cell receptor beta chain has only one observation. The same CDR3 is also encoded by other DNA sequences in this sample. Profiling relied on immunoSEQ multiplex PCR, and the TCRdb table lists in-frame clones only, not all of them. The sample lists tens of thousands of clones, 80% to 90% occurring once. This sample was taken from a study of blood T cell repertoires in COVID-19. The source of this sequence is an older woman with COVID-19, enrolled during active disease. Material for sequencing was peripheral blood.

CDR3: CASSVDNNYGYTF. As DNA, the CDR3 is TGTGCCAGCAGCGTAGACAACAACTATGGCTACACCTTC. The V gene is TRBV9, the J gene TRBJ1-2; D ambiguous. CDR1 is SGDLS, CDR2 YYNGEE, per germline. V was pared by 0 bases and J by 2 bases, with 5 bases between. The CDR3 runs 13 residues.